This T cell receptor (beta chain) was sequenced in a study of shared clonotypes between healthy human individuals. The CDR3 has 13 amino acids. Trimming at V came to 5 bases and at J to 5 bases, leaving 2 bases not matched to a gene. Germline V gene lookup returns CDR1 SGHTA and CDR2 FQGNSA. Genomic DNA from each subset was divided evenly over several immunoSEQ plates. The repertoire was sequenced with immunoSEQ multiplex PCR; TCRdb's copy has only in-frame clones and lacks some. The sample includes roughly 2 million clones, 90% to 97% of them seen just once. Overall study findings and caveats: Generally, estimated richness proved larger in naive subsets than it did in memory subsets. A few donors held roughly 5% of naive CD4 clonotypes in common.

About this clone itself: Its matching antigen is unknown.

Sequencing was done on a sample of naive CD4+ T cells sorted from blood. The sample's subset: CD45RA+ positively selected. The sequence came from a man aged 18-30 years in good health. The rearrangement uses TRBV7-2 and TRBJ1-5; 8 bases line up with TRBD1. The CDR3 loop reads CASSTDRDQPQHF. CDR3 in DNA: TGTGCCAGCAGCACGGACAGGGATCAGCCCCAGCATTTT.